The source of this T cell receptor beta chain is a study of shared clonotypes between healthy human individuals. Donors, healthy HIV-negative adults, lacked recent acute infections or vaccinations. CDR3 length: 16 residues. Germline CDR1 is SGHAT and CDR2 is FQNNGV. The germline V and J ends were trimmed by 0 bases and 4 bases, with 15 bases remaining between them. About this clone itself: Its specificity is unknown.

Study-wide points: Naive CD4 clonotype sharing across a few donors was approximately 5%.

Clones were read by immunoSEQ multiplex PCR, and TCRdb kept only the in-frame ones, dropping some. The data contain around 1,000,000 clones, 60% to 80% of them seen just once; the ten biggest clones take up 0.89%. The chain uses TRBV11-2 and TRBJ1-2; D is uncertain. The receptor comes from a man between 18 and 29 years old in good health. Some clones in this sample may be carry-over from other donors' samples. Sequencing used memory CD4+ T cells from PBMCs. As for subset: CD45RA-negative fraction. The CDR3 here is CASSLDEARLGYGYTF. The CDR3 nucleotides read TGTGCCAGCAGCTTAGATGAGGCGAGACTCGGCTATGGCTACACCTTC.